Listed here are 3 T cell receptor beta chains from one sample, sequenced in a study of T cells after posttransplantation cyclophosphamide. The method was immunoSEQ multiplex PCR; TCRdb's version includes in-frame clones alone and lacks a portion of them. The specimen has 3,700 or so clones, none found just once. Treatment was busulfan-fludarabine conditioning, a marrow graft, and cyclophosphamide on days +3 and +4. This specimen consisted of PBMCs, obtained after allogeneic stem cell transplant with posttransplant cyclophosphamide. All receptors derive from a female patient between 18 and 35 years old who received an allogeneic stem cell transplant from an unrelated donor, was CMV-positive, and had acute GVHD only. Some T cells may be transferred from the graft donor.

This clone was detected many times. V gene TRBV14 combines with J gene TRBJ2-1, with 11 nucleotides matching TRBD2. The CDR3 runs to 15 residues. Germline trimming cut 2 bases from V and 4 bases from J; bases unmatched to any gene: 1. The germline V gene has CDR1 SGHDN and CDR2 FVKESK. CDR3 sequence reads: CASSQTSGSYNEQFF. In nucleotides, the CDR3 is TGTGCCAGCAGCCAAACTAGCGGGAGTTACAATGAGCAGTTCTTC.

In this sample, this clone is medium-sized. The V call is TRBV30, the J call TRBJ1-1; D not certain. The CDR3 is 14 residues long. Germline V gene data show CDR1 as GTSNPN and CDR2 as SVGIG (reference sequence). The ends were cut back, 2 bases at V and 6 bases at J, with 16 bases in the middle. CDR3 residues: CAWSPDGSIAEAFF. The CDR3 DNA is TGTGCCTGGAGTCCCGACGGGTCGATAGCTGAAGCTTTCTTT.

The V call is TRBV28, the J call TRBJ2-7; 9 bases map to TRBD1. Looked up from germline, CDR1 is MDHEN and CDR2 is SYDVKM. The CDR3 runs to 15 residues. V shed 6 bases and J 3 bases; nucleotides not matched to a gene: 9. Here the CDR3 DNA reads TGTGCCAGCAGGACAGGGGGTCGCACGGACTACGAGCAGTACTTC. Translating it yields CASRTGGRTDYEQYF.